This TCR beta chain was sequenced for a study of blood T cell repertoires in COVID-19. Trimming took 5 bases from V and 5 from J; bases not matched to a gene: 5. The CDR3 sequence is 13 residues long. CDR1 is SGHTA and CDR2 is FQGNSA in the germline V gene. Measured with immunoSEQ multiplex PCR; TCRdb has only the in-frame clones, and not every one. The table includes almost 55,000 clones, roughly 83% detected once. The sequence came from a human donor in a cohort sampled during active COVID-19. The sample consisted of peripheral blood. The chain is built from TRBV7-2 and TRBJ2-7; 8 nucleotides line up with TRBD1. CDR3 coding DNA: TGTGCCAGCAGCCTGTTACAGGGGGACGAGCAGTACTTC. This gives the protein CASSLLQGDEQYF.